This T cell receptor beta chain appears in the sequencing data of a study of T cell changes during pregnancy in multiple sclerosis. Germline-derived CDR1 and CDR2 are MDHEN and SYDVKM. V was pared by 7 bases and J by 0 bases, with 13 bases between. The CDR3 covers 15 residues. The sample holds one count of this clone. Some clones are missing from TCRdb's copy, which holds only in-frame ones; the method was immunoSEQ multiplex PCR. The table includes about 36,000 clones, about nine tenths detected once. Sample: CD4+ T cells from peripheral blood mononuclear cells, taken in the second trimester of pregnancy. The clonotype was recovered from a female donor in good health, enrolled as a control in a pregnancy study. This rearrangement joins TRBV28 to TRBJ2-1, with D hard to call. CDR3 bases: TGTGCCAGCACCAGAACTATTGGCTCCTACAATGAGCAGTTCTTC. As protein: CASTRTIGSYNEQFF.